What follows are 24 T cell receptor beta chains derived from one specimen sequenced in a study of control samples from healthy donors and cancer patients. Assay used: immunoSEQ multiplex PCR; TCRdb lists only in-frame clones, some missing. The sample has about 140,000 clones, approximately 94% seen once; the top ten hold about an eighth. The sequenced sample consisted of blood. The receptor set was obtained from a man aged 40-49 years in good health.

V is TRBV7-8 and J is TRBJ2-2; 8 bases are a match to TRBD1. V dropped 5 bases and J dropped 7; count of bases not matched to a gene: 6. The CDR3 totals 14 residues. Germline V gene data show CDR1 as SGHVS and CDR2 as FQNEAQ. This CDR3 reads CASSEQGAGGELFF. CDR3 coding DNA: TGTGCCAGCAGCGAGCAGGGGGCGGGCGGGGAGCTGTTTTTT.

This clone has a single count. The chain links TRBV7-9 to TRBJ2-5; no reliable D call. The V gene lost 2 bases and the J gene lost 6 bases, with 10 bases spanning the gap. This CDR3 has 13 residues. CDR1 is SEHNR, CDR2 FQNEAQ, per germline (reference sequence). DNA for the CDR3: TGTGCCAGCAGCTTACAAAGGGTGCAGACCCAGTACTTC. Protein sequence: CASSLQRVQTQYF.

J is TRBJ2-1 and V is TRBV9; 13 nucleotides line up with TRBD2. J was trimmed by 2 bases and V by 4 bases; bases with no gene match: 6. The CDR3 sequence is 17 residues long. CDR1 and CDR2 from the germline V gene are SGDLS and YYNGEE. CDR3 loop: CASSPGLAGATYNEQFF. CDR3 bases: TGTGCCAGCAGCCCTGGACTAGCGGGAGCGACCTACAATGAGCAGTTCTTC.

The chain couples TRBV5-8 to TRBJ2-6; D is undetermined. V lost 0 bases to trimming and J lost 0 bases, with 4 bases between them. This CDR3 has 15 amino acids. CDR1 is SGHTS, CDR2 YDEGEE, per germline. The CDR3 loop is CASSLEGSGANVLTF. The CDR3 region has the DNA TGTGCCAGCAGCTTGGAGGGCTCTGGGGCCAACGTCCTGACTTTC. Variable domain in full (rest from reference TRBV5-8 and TRBJ2-6): EAGVTQSPTHLIKTRGQQATLRCSPISGHTSVYWYQQALGLGLQFLLWYDEGEERNRGNFPPRFSGRQFPNYSSELNVNALELEDSALYLCASSLEGSGANVLTFGAGSRLTVL.

This clone was picked up one time. The chain carries TRBV10-1 and TRBJ1-1; D gene unclear. This CDR3 comprises 13 residues. Germline CDR1 reads WNHNN; CDR2 reads SYGVQD (reference sequence). With 2 bases removed from V and 1 base from J, the gap between germline ends came to 5 bases. The CDR3 DNA follows: TGCGCCAGCAGTGAGACACAGAACACTGAAGCTTTCTTT. This gives the protein CASSETQNTEAFF.

There are a few counts of this clone. The chain has TRBV14 and TRBJ2-7, with D unresolved. Germline lookup yields CDR1 SGHDN and CDR2 FVKESK. The V end lost 2 bases, the J end lost 5 bases, and 7 bases lay between the germline ends. This CDR3 spans 12 amino acids. CDR3 region: CASSQQSHEQYF. The CDR3 DNA reads TGTGCCAGCAGCCAACAATCCCACGAGCAGTACTTC.

The V and J genes are TRBV23-1 and TRBJ1-6; 9 bases fit TRBD1. TRBV23-1 falls under the ORF class, with uncertain function. V lost 6 bases to trimming and J lost 4 bases; unmatched junction nucleotides: 19. The CDR3 runs 20 residues. CDR3 loop: CASRSHRDRAKGEYNSPLHF. The CDR3 DNA reads TGCGCCAGCAGGAGCCACCGGGACAGGGCAAAGGGGGAATATAATTCACCCCTCCACTTT.

V usage is TRBV28 and J usage is TRBJ1-4; possible D gene TRBD1, 6 bases. The V end lost 6 bases, the J end lost 1 base, and 18 bases lay between the germline ends. The V gene's germline CDR1 is MDHEN and CDR2 SYDVKM. This CDR3 comprises 17 residues. The CDR3 loop reads CASSETGTPLTNEKLFF. The CDR3 coding sequence is TGTGCCAGCAGCGAAACCGGGACACCTTTAACTAATGAAAAACTGTTTTTT.

The chain employs TRBV21-1 and TRBJ2-1; the table's D gene call, TRBD2, was not cross checked with the DNA. TRBV21-1 corresponds to a pseudogene. This CDR3 has 16 residues. The CDR3 loop is CASSVSGESSYNEQFF. The DNA of the CDR3 is TGTGCCAGCAGCGTGAGCGGGGAGAGCTCCTACAATGAGCAGTTCTTC.

The gene calls are TRBV19 and TRBJ1-1; TRBD1 aligns across 10 bases. The V gene end was trimmed by 5 bases and the J gene end by 2 bases; junction bases not matched to a gene: 5. Germline CDR1 and CDR2: LNHDA and SQIVND (reference sequence). CDR3 length: 15 residues. The CDR3 spells CASSPLTGGNTEAFF. CDR3 bases: TGTGCCAGTAGTCCGCTGACAGGGGGCAACACTGAAGCTTTCTTT.

The chain carries TRBV14 and TRBJ2-7, with D hard to call. This CDR3 region has 14 residues. V dropped 1 base and J dropped 0 bases, with 7 bases sitting between them. Germline CDR1 SGHDN, CDR2 FVKESK. The CDR3: CASSQGGSSYEQYF. The CDR3 DNA is TGTGCCAGCAGCCAAGGTGGTAGCTCCTACGAGCAGTACTTC.

The chain uses TRBV10-3 and TRBJ1-5; 9 nucleotides match TRBD1. V lost 10 bases and J lost 4; bases outside the gene matches: 2. CDR3 length: 12 amino acids. Germline V gene sequence: CDR1 ENHRY, CDR2 SYGVKD. CDR3 DNA sequence: TGTGCCAACGGACAGGGGAATCAGCCCCAGCATTTT. As protein: CANGQGNQPQHF.

V gene TRBV14 combines with J gene TRBJ2-1, with D tentatively TRBD2 (6 bases). Germline V gene sequence: CDR1 SGHDN, CDR2 FVKESK. Trimming removed 0 bases from V and 5 bases from J, with 20 bases in between. CDR3 length equals 18 residues. The CDR3 DNA follows: TGTGCCAGCAGCCAAGAAGATGGTTGGCTGGTAGCGGACAATGAGCAGTTCTTC. Its protein is CASSQEDGWLVADNEQFF.

V usage is TRBV2 and J usage is TRBJ2-7; 7 bases fit TRBD2. The CDR3 is 13 amino acids. Germline lookup yields CDR1 SNHLY and CDR2 FYNNEI. Trimming removed 7 bases from V and 0 bases from J; junction bases left unmatched: 3. The CDR3 DNA follows: TGTGCCAGCACTAGCGGATACTCCTACGAGCAGTACTTC. Amino acid sequence: CASTSGYSYEQYF.

The V gene is TRBV5-5, the J gene TRBJ2-6; D is perhaps TRBD1 (6 bases). CDR3 length: 15 amino acids. Germline V gene lookup returns CDR1 SGHKS and CDR2 YYEKEE (reference sequence). V lost 4 bases to trimming and J lost 1 base, with 9 bases between them. The chain's CDR3 is CASSPTGSGANVLTF. The CDR3 coding sequence is TGTGCCAGCAGCCCCACAGGGTCTGGGGCCAACGTCCTGACTTTC.

The chain employs TRBV27 and TRBJ1-1, with D unclear. The CDR3 has 15 amino acids. V lost 1 base and J lost 5, with 14 bases in between. Germline CDR1 MNHEY, CDR2 SMNVEV (reference sequence). CDR3 loop: CASSLWRPTGTEAFF. As DNA, the CDR3 is TGTGCCAGCAGTTTATGGCGGCCGACTGGGACTGAAGCTTTCTTT.

CDR3 protein: CASSLLGDTQYF. CDR3 in DNA: TGTGCCAGCAGTTTATTGGGGGATACGCAGTATTTT. This chain joins TRBV27 and TRBJ2-3, with no clear D. V was shortened by 1 base and J by 6 bases, with 5 bases between the two germline ends. The CDR3 totals 12 residues. Germline-derived CDR1 and CDR2 are MNHEY and SMNVEV (reference sequence).

The chain recombines TRBV7-2 with TRBJ2-2; 7 bases fit TRBD1. The CDR3 has 16 amino acids. Germline lookup yields CDR1 SGHTA and CDR2 FQGNSA. The junction had 6 bases not matched to a gene; V was cut back by 2 bases and J by 3 bases. The chain's CDR3 is CASSLRGRRYTGELFF. Written as DNA, the CDR3 is TGTGCCAGCAGCTTAAGGGGGCGGAGGTACACCGGGGAGCTGTTTTTT.

The chain couples TRBV20-1 to TRBJ1-5; 10 bases are a match to TRBD1. Looked up from germline, CDR1 is DFQATT and CDR2 is SNEGSKA (reference sequence). This CDR3 region has 14 residues. V dropped 3 bases and J dropped 5; count of bases not matched to a gene: 4. Here the CDR3 reads CSASIGTGDQPQHF. The CDR3 DNA sequence: TGCAGTGCTAGTATCGGGACAGGGGATCAGCCCCAGCATTTT.

The rearrangement uses TRBV24-1 and TRBJ2-2; TRBD2 might be the D (5 bases). Trimming took off 3 bases at V and 8 bases at J, with 15 bases between the two ends. The germline CDR1 and CDR2 sequences are KGHDR and SFDVKD. The CDR3 consists of 15 residues. CDR3 nucleotide sequence: TGTGCCACCAGTGATCACACTACGGGGAAAGGGGAGCTGTTTTTT. It encodes CATSDHTTGKGELFF.

The J gene is TRBJ2-5, the V gene TRBV24-1; 10 bases map to TRBD1. CDR1 is KGHDR, CDR2 SFDVKD, per germline. This CDR3 contains 15 residues. J gave up 5 bases and V 2 bases, and 4 bases lay outside the gene matches. CDR3 nucleotides: TGTGCCACCAGTGATTCTGGACAGGGGGGCGAGACCCAGTACTTC. This encodes CATSDSGQGGETQYF.

The rearrangement links TRBV4-1 to TRBJ2-5, with 7 bases aligning to TRBD1. Trimming removed 4 bases from V and 0 bases from J; junction bases left unmatched: 5. Germline-derived CDR1 and CDR2 are MGHRA and YSYEKL. The CDR3 runs to 15 residues. The CDR3 bases are TGCGCCAGCAGCCGTATGGACAGGTACCAAGAGACCCAGTACTTC. It encodes CASSRMDRYQETQYF.

The chain links TRBV6-5 to TRBJ2-5, with 12 bases fitting TRBD1. This CDR3 spans 14 amino acids. Germline CDR1 MNHEY, CDR2 SVGAGI. V trimming: 8 bases; J trimming: 3 bases; junction bases outside the gene matches: 4. The DNA for the CDR3 is TGTGCCAGCGGGGACAGGGGGCGGGAAGAGACCCAGTACTTC. Protein sequence: CASGDRGREETQYF.

This chain joins TRBV6-2 or TRBV6-3 and TRBJ1-5; a weak D match, TRBD1 (6 bases). The CDR3 totals 14 residues. Germline CDR1 MNHEY, CDR2 SVGEGT. V lost 6 bases and J 3 bases, leaving 12 bases between the germline ends. CDR3 sequence (DNA): TGTGCCAGCAGCCACGACAGGTTCAATCAGCCCCAGCATTTT. Translation gives CASSHDRFNQPQHF.